This TCR beta chain was captured in a study of T cell clonotyping in hematopoietic cell transplantation. Overall study results and limits: Few recipient clonotypes overlapped donors; over 95% were de novo at given depth.

In regard to this clone: Antigen unknown.

Generated by immunoSEQ multiplex PCR, the TCRdb table keeps only in-frame clones and is missing some. The sample holds 9,200 or so clones, about 97% seen once. CDR3 length: 16 residues. V dropped 6 bases and J dropped 6 bases, with 21 bases sitting between them. CDR1 and CDR2 from the germline V gene are SNHLY and FYNNEI. The sequenced sample was peripheral blood mononuclear cells, obtained 100 days after allogeneic stem cell transplant. The V call is TRBV2, the J call TRBJ1-5; D is possibly TRBD1 (6 bases). The receptor comes from a male patient between 55 and 70 years old who had an allogeneic stem cell transplant from a related donor, so the T cells may come from the graft donor. Some clones in this sample may be carry-over from other donors' samples. DNA for the CDR3: TGTGCCAGCAGGTACGAACAGGGTTTACGCTCTCAGCCCCAGCATTTT. Protein: CASRYEQGLRSQPQHF.